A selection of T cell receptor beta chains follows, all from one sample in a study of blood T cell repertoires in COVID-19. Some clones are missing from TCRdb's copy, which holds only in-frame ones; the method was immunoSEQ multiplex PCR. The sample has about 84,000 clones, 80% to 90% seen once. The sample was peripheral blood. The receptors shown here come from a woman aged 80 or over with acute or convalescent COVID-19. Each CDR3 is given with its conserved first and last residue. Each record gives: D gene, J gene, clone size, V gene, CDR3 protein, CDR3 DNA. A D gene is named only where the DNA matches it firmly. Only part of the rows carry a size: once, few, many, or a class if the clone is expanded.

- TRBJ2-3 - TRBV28 CASHTLVATQYF TGTGCCAGCCATACGCTAGTTGCTACGCAGTATTTT
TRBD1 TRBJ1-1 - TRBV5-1 CASSFGTGGTIAFF TGCGCCAGCAGCTTCGGGACAGGGGGAACTATAGCTTTCTTT
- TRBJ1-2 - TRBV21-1 CASGRGGIECDGYTF TGTGCCAGCGGTAGAGGGGGCATCGAGTGCGATGGCTACACCTTC
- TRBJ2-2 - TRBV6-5 CASSYKETGNTGELFF TGTGCCAGCAGCTACAAGGAGACAGGAAACACCGGGGAGCTGTTTTTT
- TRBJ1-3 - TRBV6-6 CASTENQGTGNTIYF TGTGCCAGCACCGAAAATCAGGGGACTGGAAACACCATATATTTT
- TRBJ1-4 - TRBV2 CASSDLRGTEINEKLFF TGTGCCAGCAGTGATCTTCGAGGGACTGAGATAAATGAAAAACTGTTTTTT
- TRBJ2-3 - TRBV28 CASSRTGNTDTQYF TGTGCCAGCAGTCGGACGGGAAACACAGATACGCAGTATTTT
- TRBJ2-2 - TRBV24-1 CATSDLHGGGKNTGELFF TGTGCCACCAGTGATTTGCATGGTGGTGGCAAGAACACCGGGGAGCTGTTTTTT
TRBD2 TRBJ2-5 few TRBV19 CASSRGGLETQYF TGTGCCAGTAGTCGGGGGGGTCTGGAGACCCAGTACTTC
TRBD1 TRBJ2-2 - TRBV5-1 CASSLPQGGTGELFF TGCGCCAGCAGCTTGCCACAGGGGGGTACCGGGGAGCTGTTTTTT
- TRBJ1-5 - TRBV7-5 CARSLAGQLHQPQHF TGTGCCAGAAGCTTAGCGGGACAGTTGCATCAGCCCCAGCATTTT
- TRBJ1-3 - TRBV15 CATSTSGRFGNTIYF TGTGCCACCAGCACCTCCGGGAGGTTTGGAAACACCATATATTTT
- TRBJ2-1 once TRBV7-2 CASSVQYNEQFF TGTGCCAGCAGCGTACAGTACAATGAGCAGTTCTTC
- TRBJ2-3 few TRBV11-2 CASSLEGGSTDTQYF TGTGCCAGCAGCTTGGAGGGCGGCAGCACAGATACGCAGTATTTT
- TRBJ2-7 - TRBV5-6 CASELGLSSYEQYF TGTGCCAGTGAGCTCGGGTTAAGCTCCTACGAGCAGTACTTC
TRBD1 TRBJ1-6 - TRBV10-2 CASAGQGGGPLHF TGCGCCAGCGCTGGACAGGGTGGGGGACCCCTCCACTTT
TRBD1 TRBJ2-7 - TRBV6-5 CASGRGQGDNEQYF TGTGCCAGCGGAAGGGGGCAGGGGGATAACGAGCAGTACTTC
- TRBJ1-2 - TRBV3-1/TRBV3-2 CASSQDKVLANYGYTF TGTGCCAGCAGCCAAGATAAAGTGCTAGCTAACTATGGCTACACCTTC
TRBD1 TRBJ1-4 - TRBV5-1 CASSRDRQDLGEKLFF TGCGCCAGCAGTCGGGACAGGCAAGACCTTGGCGAAAAACTGTTTTTT
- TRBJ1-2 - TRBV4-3 CASSMSRDYGYTF TGCGCCAGCAGCATGAGCAGGGACTATGGCTACACCTTC
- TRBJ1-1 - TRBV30 CAWSVNRVTEAFF TGTGCCTGGAGTGTAAACCGAGTTACTGAAGCTTTCTTT
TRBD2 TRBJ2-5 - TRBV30 CAWRGGETQYF TGTGCCTGGAGGGGGGGGGAGACCCAGTACTTC
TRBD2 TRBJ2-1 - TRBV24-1 CATKAPSGGAGDEQFF TGTGCCACTAAGGCTCCGAGCGGGGGGGCCGGTGATGAGCAGTTCTTC
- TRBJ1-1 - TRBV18 CASSTRQEQVSAEAFF TGTGCCAGCTCAACCAGACAGGAGCAGGTTTCGGCTGAAGCTTTCTTT
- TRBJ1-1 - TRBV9 CASSKESGLPNTEAFF TGTGCCAGCAGCAAAGAGAGCGGACTGCCGAACACTGAAGCTTTCTTT
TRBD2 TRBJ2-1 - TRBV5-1 CASRPSRTSGDNEQFF TGCGCCAGCAGACCCTCCCGGACTAGCGGAGACAATGAGCAGTTCTTC
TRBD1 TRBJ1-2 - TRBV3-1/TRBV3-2 CASSRISGTENYGYTF TGTGCCAGCAGCCGTATATCCGGGACAGAGAACTATGGCTACACCTTC
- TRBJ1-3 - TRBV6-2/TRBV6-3 CASSLAEFSGNTIYF TGTGCCAGCAGTCTGGCAGAATTCTCTGGAAACACCATATATTTT
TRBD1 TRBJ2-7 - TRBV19 CASTTGGRSYEQYF TGTGCCAGTACGACAGGGGGACGCTCCTACGAGCAGTACTTC
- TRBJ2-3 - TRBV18 CASSPGSSRSLEQYF TGTGCCAGCTCACCCGGGAGTTCTAGGTCTCTCGAGCAGTATTTT
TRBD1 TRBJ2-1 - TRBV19 CASSTVPGQGYNEQFF TGTGCCAGTAGTACCGTCCCGGGACAGGGCTACAATGAGCAGTTCTTC
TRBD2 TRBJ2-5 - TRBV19 CASSITGGLGETQYF TGTGCCAGTAGTATCACGGGGGGGCTTGGGGAGACCCAGTACTTC
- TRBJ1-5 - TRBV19 CASSTNSNQPQHF TGTGCCAGTAGTACAAATAGCAATCAGCCCCAGCATTTT
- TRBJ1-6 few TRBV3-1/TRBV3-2 CASSHGDWGHNSPLHF TGTGCCAGCAGCCACGGGGATTGGGGGCATAATTCACCCCTCCACTTT
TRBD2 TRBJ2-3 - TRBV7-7 CASSPTAGGLNTDTQYF TGTGCTAGCAGCCCTACAGCGGGGGGCCTGAACACAGATACGCAGTATTTT
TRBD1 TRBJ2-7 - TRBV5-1 CASGDSTGGDYEQYF TGCGCCAGCGGGGATTCGACAGGGGGGGACTACGAGCAGTACTTC
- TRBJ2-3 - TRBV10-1 CASSREGMGNTQYF TGCGCCAGCAGTCGGGAAGGGATGGGGAATACGCAGTATTTT
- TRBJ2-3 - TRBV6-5 CASRADRDTKATQYF TGTGCCAGCAGAGCAGATCGGGACACCAAGGCTACGCAGTATTTT
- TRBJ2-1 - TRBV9 CASSVRSSLNHEQFF TGTGCCAGCAGCGTACGATCTAGTCTAAATCATGAGCAGTTCTTC
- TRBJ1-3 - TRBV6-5 CASRLMPSSGNTIYF TGTGCCAGCAGATTAATGCCCAGCTCTGGAAACACCATATATTTT
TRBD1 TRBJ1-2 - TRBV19 CASSSAGDRGYSGYTF TGTGCCAGTAGTTCCGCCGGGGACAGGGGGTATAGCGGCTACACCTTC
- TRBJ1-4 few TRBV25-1 CASSSGQYARKLFF TGTGCCAGCAGCTCCGGACAGTACGCCCGAAAACTGTTTTTT
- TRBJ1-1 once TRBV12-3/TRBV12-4 CASTPDRNTEAFF TGTGCCAGCACTCCCGACAGGAACACTGAAGCTTTCTTT
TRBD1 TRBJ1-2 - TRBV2 CASSLDRGTLNYGYTF TGTGCCAGCAGTCTAGACAGGGGGACTTTAAACTATGGCTACACCTTC
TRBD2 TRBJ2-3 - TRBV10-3 CAIILRLATDTQYF TGTGCCATCATTCTAAGACTAGCGACAGATACGCAGTATTTT
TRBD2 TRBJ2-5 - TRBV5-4 CASAEGGGAVGTQYF TGTGCCAGCGCGGAGGGCGGGGGGGCCGTCGGGACCCAGTACTTC
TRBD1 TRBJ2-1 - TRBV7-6 CASSLSPGTAHNEQFF TGTGCCAGCAGCTTAAGCCCTGGGACAGCGCACAATGAGCAGTTCTTC
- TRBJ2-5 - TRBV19 CASSMGTGSETQYF TGTGCCAGTAGTATGGGAACAGGGTCAGAGACCCAGTACTTC
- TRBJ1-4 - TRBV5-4 CASSLGGGLPNEKLFF TGTGCCAGCAGCTTGGGAGGGGGTTTACCTAATGAAAAACTGTTTTTT
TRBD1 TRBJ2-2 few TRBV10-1 CASSPSRTGANTGELFF TGCGCCAGCAGTCCAAGTCGGACAGGGGCAAACACCGGGGAGCTGTTTTTT
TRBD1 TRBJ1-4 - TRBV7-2 CASSFGQGSEKLFF TGTGCCAGCAGCTTTGGACAGGGGAGTGAAAAACTGTTTTTT
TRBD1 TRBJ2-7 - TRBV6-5 CASSGRQGAPYEQYF TGTGCCAGCAGCGGACGACAGGGGGCACCCTACGAGCAGTACTTC